This TCR beta chain stems from a study of shared clonotypes between healthy human individuals. CDR1 LNHDA and CDR2 SQIVND come from the germline V gene (reference sequence). V lost 7 bases to trimming and J lost 4 bases, with 13 bases between them. CDR3 size: 14 residues. Recent vaccinations or acute infections were absent in the healthy HIV-negative adult donors. Every subset had its genomic DNA shared out evenly among several immunoSEQ plates. The repertoire was sequenced with immunoSEQ multiplex PCR; TCRdb's copy has only in-frame clones and lacks some. The sample has 1.4 million or so clones; just under 99% are singletons.

The sequenced sample consisted of naive CD4+ T cells sorted from blood. Subset in this sample: CD45RA+ positively selected. V is TRBV19 and J is TRBJ2-2; D is unresolved. The source of this sequence is a man under 40 in good health. The CDR3 reads CASIVGVGTGELFF. In nucleotides, the CDR3 is TGTGCCAGTATTGTCGGAGTGGGCACCGGGGAGCTGTTTTTT.